This TCR beta chain was sequenced during a study of blood T cell repertoires in COVID-19. This study enrolled people aged about 18 to 100 from around 25 US geographic areas. Participants' reported clinical history set cohort assignment. The CDR3 covers 11 residues. Germline assignment: CDR1 DFQATT and CDR2 SNEGSKA (reference sequence). V was pared by 5 bases and J by 7 bases, with 4 bases of the junction left unmatched. This table comes from immunoSEQ multiplex PCR, and its TCRdb copy is limited to in-frame clones, with some not included. The sample lists about 200,000 clones; more than 80% were seen once.

Sample: PBMCs or T cells enriched from blood (not recorded which). This TCR derives from a man younger than 40 who had recovered from COVID-19. V is TRBV20-1 and J is TRBJ1-2; 7 bases are a match to TRBD1. CDR3 amino acids: CSAGQGGGYTF. The DNA of the CDR3 is TGCAGTGCTGGGCAGGGGGGTGGCTACACCTTC.